These 5 T cell receptor beta chains were all obtained from the same sample, sequenced in a study of blood T cell repertoires in COVID-19. Measured with immunoSEQ multiplex PCR; TCRdb has only the in-frame clones, and not every one. The table has 250,000 to 300,000 clones, more than 65% seen once. The sample comprised peripheral blood. These receptors were collected from a woman under 30 with acute or convalescent COVID-19.

The chain employs TRBV6-4 and TRBJ2-3; 12 bases match TRBD2. The germline gives CDR1 MRHNA, CDR2 SNTAGT. The J segment lost 4 bases and the V segment lost 5 bases, leaving 4 bases of the junction unmatched. This CDR3 has 15 amino acids. CDR3 coding DNA: TGTGCCAGCAGTCGGACTAGCGGGATGGCAGATACGCAGTATTTT. Translated, it gives CASSRTSGMADTQYF.

This rearrangement joins TRBV9 to TRBJ2-2; the D gene is possibly TRBD1 (6 bases). CDR3 size: 14 residues. The V gene lost 0 bases and the J gene lost 4 bases, with 7 bases spanning the gap. The germline V gene encodes CDR1 SGDLS and CDR2 YYNGEE. This CDR3 reads CASSVEDSTGELFF. CDR3 bases: TGTGCCAGCAGCGTAGAGGACAGCACCGGGGAGCTGTTTTTT.

CDR3 sequence: CASSLVPMSSGNTIYF. The CDR3 nucleotides are TGTGCCAGCAGCTTAGTCCCCATGAGCTCTGGAAACACCATATATTTT. The rearrangement uses TRBV7-2 and TRBJ1-3; no clear D. With 1 base removed from V and 0 bases from J, the gap between germline ends came to 10 bases. This CDR3 is built from 16 residues. Germline V gives CDR1 SGHTA, CDR2 FQGNSA. The whole variable domain, filled in from reference TRBV7-2 and TRBJ1-3, reads GAGVSQSPSNKVTEKGKDVELRCDPISGHTALYWYRQSLGQGLEFLIYFQGNSAPDKSGLPSDRFSAERTGGSVSTLTIQRTQQEDSAVYLCASSLVPMSSGNTIYFGEGSWLTVV.

This chain connects TRBV28 to TRBJ2-6; TRBD2 might be the D (5 bases). Between the trimmed V and J ends, which lost 4 bases and 0 bases, there was a span of 10 bases. This CDR3 is built from 16 residues. Germline CDR1 reads MDHEN; CDR2 reads SYDVKM. For the CDR3, the DNA is TGTGCCAGCAGTTACGGGGAAAGCTCTGGGGCCAACGTCCTGACTTTC. As protein: CASSYGESSGANVLTF.

V and J are TRBV6-1 and TRBJ2-1; 7 positions match TRBD2. The germline CDR1 and CDR2 sequences are MNHNS and SASEGT. With V trimmed by 1 base and J by 8 bases, 8 bases remained unmatched. This CDR3 contains 15 residues. The CDR3 sequence is CASSEVPLATDEQFF. CDR3 in DNA: TGTGCCAGCAGTGAAGTCCCACTAGCGACGGATGAGCAGTTCTTC.